The text below deals with one TCR beta chain. Germline V CDR1 and CDR2: LNHDA, SQIVND (reference sequence). Deletions cut 4 bases from V and 8 bases from J, with 11 bases between. This CDR3 spans 13 amino acids. The source of the sample is a study of blood T cell repertoires in COVID-19. Study-level information: The cDNA or gDNA used as material had been derived from T cells, B-cell-depleted T cells, or PBMCs.

In the original analysis: Amplification of reference gene primers provided the estimated nucleated cell counts. Sequenced by immunoSEQ multiplex PCR; TCRdb stores in-frame clones only, minus some. That table furnishes V, J and clone size, whereas the DNA furnished D and trimming. The table has under 50,000 clones, about 89% seen once. Input material: peripheral blood. The receptor comes from a man aged 70 or older with active COVID-19. This rearrangement joins TRBV19 to TRBJ2-2; D is unclear. CDR3 protein: CASSTPVPGELFF. The CDR3 nucleotides are TGTGCCAGTAGTACCCCAGTACCTGGGGAGCTGTTTTTT.